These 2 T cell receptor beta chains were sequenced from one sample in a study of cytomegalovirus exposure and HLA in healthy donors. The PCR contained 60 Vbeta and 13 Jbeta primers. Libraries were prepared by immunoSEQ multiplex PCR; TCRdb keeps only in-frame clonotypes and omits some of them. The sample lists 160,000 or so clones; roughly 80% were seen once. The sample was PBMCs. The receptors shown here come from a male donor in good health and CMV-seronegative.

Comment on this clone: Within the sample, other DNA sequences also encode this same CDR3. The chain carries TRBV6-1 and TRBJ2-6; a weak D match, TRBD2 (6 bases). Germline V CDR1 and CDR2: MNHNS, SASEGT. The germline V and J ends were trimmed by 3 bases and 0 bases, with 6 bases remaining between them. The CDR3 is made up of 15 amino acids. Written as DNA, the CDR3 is TGTGCCAGCAGTGAGGGGGGCTCTGGGGCCAACGTCCTGACTTTC. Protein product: CASSEGGSGANVLTF.

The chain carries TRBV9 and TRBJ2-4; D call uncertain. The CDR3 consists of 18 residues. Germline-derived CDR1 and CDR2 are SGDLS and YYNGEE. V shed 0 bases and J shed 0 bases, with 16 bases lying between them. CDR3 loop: CASSVGAPGHVAKNIQYF. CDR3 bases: TGTGCCAGCAGCGTAGGAGCCCCAGGCCACGTAGCCAAAAACATTCAGTACTTC.